This TCR beta chain was identified during a study of blood T cell repertoires in COVID-19. Study summary: Donors in the United States, Italy and Spain gave samples during acute or convalescent COVID-19.

The data were produced by immunoSEQ multiplex PCR, yet TCRdb's version contains in-frame clones alone and is incomplete. The sample lists approximately 150,000 clones, 65% to 90% occurring once. This clone has a handful of counts. The germline V and J ends were trimmed by 5 bases and 0 bases, with 11 bases remaining between them. In germline, CDR1 is SGHDT, CDR2 YYEEEE. The CDR3 runs 14 residues. The V call is TRBV5-6, the J call TRBJ1-1; TRBD1 is a possible D gene (5 bases). The sample taken for sequencing was peripheral blood. The clonotype originates from a man aged 70 or older with acute or convalescent COVID-19. CDR3 sequence reads: CASRTRQMNTEAFF. The CDR3 DNA follows: TGTGCCAGCAGAACGAGACAGATGAACACTGAAGCTTTCTTT.